The clone carrying this T cell receptor (beta chain) has just one count. This record comes from a study of beta chain features in type 1 diabetes. About the study: What patients shared with healthy donors was a similar profile of age, gender and cell yields.

The CDR3 length is 16 residues. With 3 bases removed from V and 9 bases from J, the gap between germline ends came to 21 bases. Germline V lookup: CDR1 ENHRY, CDR2 SYGVKD. Expressed TCRB transcripts were sequenced after all isolated RNA was converted to cDNA. Clones were sequenced by immunoSEQ multiplex PCR, and TCRdb holds only the in-frame ones, with some missing. This sample has 860,000 or so clones, with around a sixth found just once. The authors obtained over 98% purity in all sorted populations. The chain uses TRBV10-3 and TRBJ2-1; a possible D gene is TRBD2 (6 bases). The sequence came from a woman aged 18-29 years in good health. The sequenced sample consisted of naive CD4+ T cells from blood. The CDR3 nucleotides are TGTGCCATCAGTGAAGTCACTAACGGGAGCGGTGGTGAGCAGTTCTTC. This gives the protein CAISEVTNGSGGEQFF.